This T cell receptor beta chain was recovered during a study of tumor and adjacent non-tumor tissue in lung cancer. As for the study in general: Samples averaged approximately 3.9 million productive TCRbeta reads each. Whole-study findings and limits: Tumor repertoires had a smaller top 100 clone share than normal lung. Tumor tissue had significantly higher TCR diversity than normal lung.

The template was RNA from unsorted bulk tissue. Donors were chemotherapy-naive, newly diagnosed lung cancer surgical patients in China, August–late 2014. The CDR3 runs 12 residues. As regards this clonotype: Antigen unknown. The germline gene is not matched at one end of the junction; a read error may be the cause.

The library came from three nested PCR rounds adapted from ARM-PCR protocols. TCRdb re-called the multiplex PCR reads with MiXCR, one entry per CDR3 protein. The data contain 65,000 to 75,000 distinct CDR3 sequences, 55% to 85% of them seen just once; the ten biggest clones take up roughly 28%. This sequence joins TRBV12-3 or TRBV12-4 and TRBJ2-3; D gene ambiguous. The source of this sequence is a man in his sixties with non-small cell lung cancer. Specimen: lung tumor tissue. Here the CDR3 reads CASSPSLGTHYF. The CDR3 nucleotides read TGTGCCAGCAGTCCCTCTCTGGGAACGCACTATTTT.